Listed below are T cell receptor beta chains from one sample, sequenced in a study of OX40 agonist ivuxolimab in advanced cancers. The method was immunoSEQ multiplex PCR; TCRdb's version includes in-frame clones alone and lacks a portion of them. Here the sample spans around 35,000 clones, under 90% being singletons. The specimen was CD4+ or CD8+ T cells sorted from blood, collected in a trial of the OX40 agonist ivuxolimab. The receptors were gathered from an adult with an advanced solid tumor such as melanoma, head and neck, liver or kidney cancer. CDR3s include the opening cysteine and the closing phenylalanine or tryptophan. Fields, in order: V gene, clone size, J gene, D gene, CDR3 protein, CDR3 DNA. D genes are given only for firm matches. Where a row states a size, it is once, few, many or the class of an expanded clone; other rows omit it.

v_call: TRBV16
clone_size: NA
j_call: TRBJ1-2
d_call: NA
cdr3_aa: CASSPGREDGYTF
cdr3_nt: TGTGCCAGCAGCCCTGGCAGGGAAGATGGCTACACCTTC

v_call: TRBV5-5
clone_size: NA
j_call: TRBJ2-2
d_call: NA
cdr3_aa: CASSLGDGELFF
cdr3_nt: TGTGCCAGCAGCTTGGGGGACGGGGAGCTGTTTTTT

v_call: TRBV28
clone_size: NA
j_call: TRBJ1-5
d_call: TRBD1
cdr3_aa: CASSFGTGGNQPQHF
cdr3_nt: TGTGCCAGCAGTTTCGGGACAGGGGGGAATCAGCCCCAGCATTTT

v_call: TRBV29-1
clone_size: NA
j_call: TRBJ2-1
d_call: TRBD1
cdr3_aa: CSVRDRAGYNEQFF
cdr3_nt: TGCAGCGTCAGAGACAGGGCAGGGTACAATGAGCAGTTCTTC

v_call: TRBV2
clone_size: NA
j_call: TRBJ2-2
d_call: NA
cdr3_aa: CASHRDTNTGELFF
cdr3_nt: TGTGCCAGCCACAGGGACACTAACACCGGGGAGCTGTTTTTT

v_call: TRBV4-3
clone_size: NA
j_call: TRBJ1-5
d_call: NA
cdr3_aa: CASSQEKDQPQHF
cdr3_nt: TGCGCCAGCAGCCAAGAGAAAGATCAGCCCCAGCATTTT

v_call: TRBV29-1
clone_size: NA
j_call: TRBJ1-1
d_call: TRBD1
cdr3_aa: CSICEGQAGTEAFF
cdr3_nt: TGCAGCATCTGCGAGGGACAGGCCGGGACTGAAGCTTTCTTT

v_call: TRBV5-4
clone_size: NA
j_call: TRBJ2-1
d_call: NA
cdr3_aa: CASSHRTENYNEQFF
cdr3_nt: TGTGCCAGCAGCCATCGGACAGAGAACTACAATGAGCAGTTCTTC

v_call: TRBV12-5
clone_size: NA
j_call: TRBJ2-7
d_call: NA
cdr3_aa: CASGLAFYEQYF
cdr3_nt: TGTGCTAGTGGTTTGGCATTCTACGAGCAGTACTTC

v_call: TRBV5-1
clone_size: NA
j_call: TRBJ2-3
d_call: NA
cdr3_aa: CAATGFTDTQYF
cdr3_nt: TGCGCCGCCACAGGCTTCACAGATACGCAGTATTTT

v_call: TRBV7-2
clone_size: NA
j_call: TRBJ1-5
d_call: NA
cdr3_aa: CASSLLEAQPQHF
cdr3_nt: TGTGCCAGCAGCTTACTTGAAGCTCAGCCCCAGCATTTT

v_call: TRBV5-1
clone_size: once
j_call: TRBJ2-3
d_call: NA
cdr3_aa: CASSWSDASTDTQYF
cdr3_nt: TGCGCCAGCAGCTGGAGCGATGCTAGCACAGATACGCAGTATTTT

v_call: TRBV6-6
clone_size: NA
j_call: TRBJ2-5
d_call: NA
cdr3_aa: CASSGRLETQYF
cdr3_nt: TGTGCCAGCTCAGGCCGACTAGAGACCCAGTACTTC

v_call: TRBV5-8
clone_size: NA
j_call: TRBJ1-5
d_call: TRBD1
cdr3_aa: CASSQTGQSNQPQHF
cdr3_nt: TGTGCCAGCAGCCAAACGGGACAGAGCAATCAGCCCCAGCATTTT

v_call: TRBV7-2
clone_size: NA
j_call: TRBJ2-3
d_call: TRBD1
cdr3_aa: CASSLLGGGQSTDTQYF
cdr3_nt: TGTGCCAGCAGCTTATTGGGTGGGGGACAGAGCACAGATACGCAGTATTTT

v_call: TRBV10-2
clone_size: NA
j_call: TRBJ2-5
d_call: TRBD2
cdr3_aa: CASKVTSGETQYF
cdr3_nt: TGCGCCAGCAAAGTGACTAGCGGCGAGACCCAGTACTTC

v_call: TRBV4-2
clone_size: NA
j_call: TRBJ1-2
d_call: NA
cdr3_aa: CASSPERVYGYTF
cdr3_nt: TGTGCCAGCAGCCCCGAGAGGGTCTATGGCTACACCTTC

v_call: TRBV5-1
clone_size: few
j_call: TRBJ2-7
d_call: NA
cdr3_aa: CASSWSSGAVGAYEQYF
cdr3_nt: TGCGCCAGCAGCTGGTCATCCGGCGCAGTCGGTGCGTACGAGCAGTACTTC

v_call: TRBV4-3
clone_size: NA
j_call: TRBJ2-7
d_call: NA
cdr3_aa: CASSQGRASRFYEQYF
cdr3_nt: TGCGCCAGCAGCCAAGGGAGAGCTAGTCGTTTCTACGAGCAGTACTTC

v_call: TRBV19
clone_size: NA
j_call: TRBJ1-4
d_call: NA
cdr3_aa: CASSIPGTGNEKLFF
cdr3_nt: TGTGCCAGTAGTATACCCGGGACTGGGAATGAAAAACTGTTTTTT

v_call: TRBV7-2
clone_size: NA
j_call: TRBJ2-3
d_call: NA
cdr3_aa: CASSLTDTQYF
cdr3_nt: TGTGCCAGCAGCTTAACAGATACGCAGTATTTT

v_call: TRBV2
clone_size: NA
j_call: TRBJ2-5
d_call: NA
cdr3_aa: CASNVRETQYF
cdr3_nt: TGTGCCAGCAACGTTCGAGAGACCCAGTACTTC

v_call: TRBV29-1
clone_size: NA
j_call: TRBJ2-7
d_call: NA
cdr3_aa: CSVQDSRRTYEQYF
cdr3_nt: TGCAGCGTTCAAGACAGCCGGAGGACCTACGAGCAGTACTTC

v_call: TRBV12-1
clone_size: NA
j_call: TRBJ1-2
d_call: NA
cdr3_aa: CASSFVPMTGAHYGYTF
cdr3_nt: TGTGCCAGCAGCTTTGTCCCTATGACAGGGGCGCACTATGGCTACACCTTC

v_call: TRBV11-2
clone_size: NA
j_call: TRBJ2-7
d_call: NA
cdr3_aa: CASSSGGTVYEQYF
cdr3_nt: TGTGCCAGCAGCTCCGGAGGGACAGTCTACGAGCAGTACTTC

v_call: TRBV6-4
clone_size: NA
j_call: TRBJ1-5
d_call: TRBD1
cdr3_aa: CASRKRTGGGQPQHF
cdr3_nt: TGTGCCAGCCGGAAGAGGACAGGGGGCGGTCAGCCCCAGCATTTT

v_call: TRBV4-1
clone_size: medium-sized
j_call: TRBJ1-1
d_call: NA
cdr3_aa: CASSHNSMNTEAFF
cdr3_nt: TGCGCCAGCAGCCATAACAGCATGAACACTGAAGCTTTCTTT

v_call: TRBV28
clone_size: few
j_call: TRBJ2-7
d_call: NA
cdr3_aa: CASSDYEQYF
cdr3_nt: TGTGCCAGCAGTGACTACGAGCAGTACTTC

v_call: TRBV28
clone_size: NA
j_call: TRBJ1-4
d_call: NA
cdr3_aa: CASETNEKLFF
cdr3_nt: TGTGCCAGCGAGACTAATGAAAAACTGTTTTTT

v_call: TRBV9
clone_size: once
j_call: TRBJ2-5
d_call: NA
cdr3_aa: CASSVGGGDQETQYF
cdr3_nt: TGTGCCAGCAGCGTAGGAGGGGGGGACCAAGAGACCCAGTACTTC

v_call: TRBV7-2
clone_size: NA
j_call: TRBJ1-6
d_call: NA
cdr3_aa: CASSLAGGSYNSPLHF
cdr3_nt: TGTGCCAGCAGCTTAGCGGGGGGGTCCTATAATTCACCCCTCCACTTT

v_call: TRBV11-2
clone_size: NA
j_call: TRBJ2-1
d_call: TRBD2
cdr3_aa: CASSSRLAGGDEQFF
cdr3_nt: TGTGCCAGCAGCTCGAGACTAGCGGGAGGCGATGAGCAGTTCTTC

v_call: TRBV5-1
clone_size: once
j_call: TRBJ2-7
d_call: TRBD2
cdr3_aa: CASSLRETSGVSSYEQYF
cdr3_nt: TGCGCCAGCAGCTTGAGGGAGACTAGCGGTGTGAGCTCCTACGAGCAGTACTTC

v_call: TRBV9
clone_size: NA
j_call: TRBJ2-1
d_call: NA
cdr3_aa: CASSEQGFSYNEQFF
cdr3_nt: TGTGCCAGCAGCGAGCAGGGTTTCTCCTACAATGAGCAGTTCTTC

v_call: TRBV6-1
clone_size: NA
j_call: TRBJ2-3
d_call: NA
cdr3_aa: CASKTGRGADTQYF
cdr3_nt: TGTGCCAGTAAAACAGGGCGAGGAGCAGATACGCAGTATTTT

v_call: TRBV30
clone_size: once
j_call: TRBJ2-2
d_call: NA
cdr3_aa: CAWSVGGATGELFF
cdr3_nt: TGTGCCTGGAGTGTAGGGGGGGCCACCGGGGAGCTGTTTTTT

v_call: TRBV6-5
clone_size: NA
j_call: TRBJ1-2
d_call: TRBD1
cdr3_aa: CASKLTGLVSYGYTF
cdr3_nt: TGTGCCAGCAAATTGACAGGGTTGGTTTCCTATGGCTACACCTTC

v_call: TRBV28
clone_size: NA
j_call: TRBJ1-4
d_call: TRBD1
cdr3_aa: CASSEVGVRTGEGLFF
cdr3_nt: TGTGCCAGCAGTGAGGTTGGGGTTAGGACAGGGGAGGGACTGTTTTTT

v_call: TRBV7-9
clone_size: NA
j_call: TRBJ1-1
d_call: NA
cdr3_aa: CASSFLGRGTEAFF
cdr3_nt: TGTGCCAGCAGCTTTCTCGGGAGGGGGACTGAAGCTTTCTTT

v_call: TRBV9
clone_size: NA
j_call: TRBJ1-5
d_call: NA
cdr3_aa: CASSVEGSPNQPQHF
cdr3_nt: TGTGCCAGCAGCGTAGAGGGCAGCCCCAATCAGCCCCAGCATTTT

v_call: TRBV18
clone_size: NA
j_call: TRBJ2-1
d_call: NA
cdr3_aa: CASSPTTRGNEQFF
cdr3_nt: TGTGCCAGCTCACCGACGACTAGGGGGAATGAGCAGTTCTTC

v_call: TRBV19
clone_size: NA
j_call: TRBJ2-3
d_call: TRBD2
cdr3_aa: CASSFASGPTDTQYF
cdr3_nt: TGTGCCAGTAGTTTTGCTAGCGGTCCCACAGATACGCAGTATTTT

v_call: TRBV15
clone_size: NA
j_call: TRBJ2-2
d_call: TRBD2
cdr3_aa: CATSKGGGLRGTGELFF
cdr3_nt: TGTGCCACCAGCAAAGGCGGGGGACTCCGGGGCACCGGGGAGCTGTTTTTT

v_call: TRBV6-5
clone_size: NA
j_call: TRBJ1-1
d_call: NA
cdr3_aa: CASTSNWGNTEAFF
cdr3_nt: TGTGCCAGCACTTCGAACTGGGGGAACACTGAAGCTTTCTTT

v_call: TRBV7-3
clone_size: NA
j_call: TRBJ2-7
d_call: TRBD1
cdr3_aa: CASSLTGEGDEQYF
cdr3_nt: TGTGCCAGCAGCCTTACAGGGGAAGGGGACGAGCAGTACTTC

v_call: TRBV11-2
clone_size: NA
j_call: TRBJ2-5
d_call: TRBD2
cdr3_aa: CASSPVMTSWPQETQYF
cdr3_nt: TGTGCCAGCAGCCCAGTGATGACTAGCTGGCCCCAAGAGACCCAGTACTTC

v_call: TRBV7-9
clone_size: NA
j_call: TRBJ2-4
d_call: TRBD1
cdr3_aa: CASSPYLGQGEDIQYF
cdr3_nt: TGTGCCAGCAGCCCATACCTTGGACAGGGTGAGGACATTCAGTACTTC

v_call: TRBV19
clone_size: NA
j_call: TRBJ2-3
d_call: TRBD2
cdr3_aa: CASISSRGVRDTQYF
cdr3_nt: TGTGCCAGTATATCGAGTCGGGGGGTAAGGGATACGCAGTATTTT

v_call: TRBV6-5
clone_size: NA
j_call: TRBJ1-5
d_call: NA
cdr3_aa: CASALNGQPQHF
cdr3_nt: TGTGCCAGTGCACTAAATGGCCAGCCCCAGCATTTT

v_call: TRBV11-3
clone_size: NA
j_call: TRBJ2-1
d_call: NA
cdr3_aa: CASSLVSGEQFF
cdr3_nt: TGTGCCAGCAGCTTAGTCTCGGGTGAGCAGTTCTTC

v_call: TRBV18
clone_size: NA
j_call: TRBJ1-3
d_call: NA
cdr3_aa: CASSPTVGDIYF
cdr3_nt: TGTGCCAGCTCACCCACGGTCGGAGACATATATTTT

v_call: TRBV2
clone_size: once
j_call: TRBJ2-1
d_call: TRBD1
cdr3_aa: CASRDRGDEQFF
cdr3_nt: TGTGCCAGCAGGGACAGGGGCGATGAGCAGTTCTTC

v_call: TRBV6-6
clone_size: NA
j_call: TRBJ1-4
d_call: NA
cdr3_aa: CASRTTQHEKLFF
cdr3_nt: TGTGCCAGCAGGACAACTCAACATGAAAAACTGTTTTTT

v_call: TRBV7-2
clone_size: NA
j_call: TRBJ1-2
d_call: TRBD1
cdr3_aa: CASSLQQGTYGYTF
cdr3_nt: TGTGCCAGCAGCTTACAACAGGGGACCTATGGCTACACCTTC

v_call: TRBV11-3
clone_size: NA
j_call: TRBJ2-1
d_call: TRBD2
cdr3_aa: CASSPRGGPDLDEQFF
cdr3_nt: TGTGCCAGCAGCCCTCGCGGGGGGCCCGACCTCGATGAGCAGTTCTTC

v_call: TRBV7-9
clone_size: NA
j_call: TRBJ2-3
d_call: NA
cdr3_aa: CASSLAVETDTQYF
cdr3_nt: TGTGCCAGCAGCTTAGCTGTTGAAACAGATACGCAGTATTTT

v_call: TRBV28
clone_size: NA
j_call: TRBJ2-1
d_call: NA
cdr3_aa: CASTPPYGLSSYNEQFF
cdr3_nt: TGTGCCAGCACGCCCCCCTACGGTTTAAGCTCCTACAATGAGCAGTTCTTC

v_call: TRBV7-9
clone_size: NA
j_call: TRBJ2-5
d_call: TRBD2
cdr3_aa: CASSPILAGGETQYF
cdr3_nt: TGTGCCAGCAGCCCCATACTAGCGGGGGGAGAGACCCAGTACTTC